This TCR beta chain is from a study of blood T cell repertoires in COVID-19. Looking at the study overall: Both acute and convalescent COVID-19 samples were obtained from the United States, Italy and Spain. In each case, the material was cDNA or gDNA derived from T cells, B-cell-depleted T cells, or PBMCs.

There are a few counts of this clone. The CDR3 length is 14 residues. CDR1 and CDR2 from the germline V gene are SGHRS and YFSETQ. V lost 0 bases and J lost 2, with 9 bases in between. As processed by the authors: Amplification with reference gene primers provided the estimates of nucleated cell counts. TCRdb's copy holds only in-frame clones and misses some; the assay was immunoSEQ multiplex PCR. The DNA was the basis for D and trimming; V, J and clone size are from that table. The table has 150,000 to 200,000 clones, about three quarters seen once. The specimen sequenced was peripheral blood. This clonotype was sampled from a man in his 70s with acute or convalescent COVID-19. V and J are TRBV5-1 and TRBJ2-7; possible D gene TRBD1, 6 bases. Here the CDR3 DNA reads TGCGCCAGCAGCTTGGGCACAGGGACCTACGAGCAGTACTTC. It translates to CASSLGTGTYEQYF.